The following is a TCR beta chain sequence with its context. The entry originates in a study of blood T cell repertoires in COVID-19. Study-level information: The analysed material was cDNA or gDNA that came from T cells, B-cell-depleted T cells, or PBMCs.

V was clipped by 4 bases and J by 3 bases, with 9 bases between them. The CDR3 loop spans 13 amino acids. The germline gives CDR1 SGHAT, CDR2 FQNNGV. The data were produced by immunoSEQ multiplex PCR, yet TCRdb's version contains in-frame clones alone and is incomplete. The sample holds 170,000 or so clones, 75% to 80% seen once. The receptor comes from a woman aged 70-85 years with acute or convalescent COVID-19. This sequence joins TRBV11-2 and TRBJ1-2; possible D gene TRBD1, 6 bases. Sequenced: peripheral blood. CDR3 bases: TGTGCCAGCAGCTCGACAGGCTACTATGGCTACACCTTC. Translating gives CASSSTGYYGYTF. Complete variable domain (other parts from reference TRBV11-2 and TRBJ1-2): EAGVAQSPRYKIIEKRQSVAFWCNPISGHATLYWYQQILGQGPKLLIQFQNNGVVDDSQLPKDRFSAERLKGVDSTLKIQPAKLEDSAVYLCASSSTGYYGYTFGSGTRLTVV.